This passage covers 6 T cell receptor beta chains from one sample sequenced in a study of cytomegalovirus exposure and HLA in healthy donors. PCR used 60 Vbeta primers and 13 Jbeta primers. Libraries were prepared by immunoSEQ multiplex PCR; TCRdb keeps only in-frame clonotypes and omits some of them. The sample holds 200,000 or so clones, roughly 80% seen once. The sample taken for sequencing was PBMCs. The receptor source for this set is a boy younger than 18 in good health and CMV-seronegative.

This rearrangement joins TRBV30 to TRBJ2-7, with D possibly TRBD2 on 5 matching bases. The germline V gene has CDR1 GTSNPN and CDR2 SVGIG (reference sequence). The CDR3 covers 13 residues. V lost 3 bases, J lost 4 bases, and 13 bases lay in between. The CDR3 DNA reads as TGTGCCTGGAGGACGGGAATAGGGTACGAGCAGTACTTC. Its protein is CAWRTGIGYEQYF. Full variable domain (remainder filled in from reference TRBV30 and TRBJ2-7): SQTIHQWPATLVQPVGSPLSLECTVEGTSNPNLYWYRQAAGRGLQLLFYSVGIGQISSEVPQNLSASRPQDRQFILSSKKLLLSDSGFYLCAWRTGIGYEQYFGPGTRLTVT.

V gene TRBV2 combines with J gene TRBJ1-4; D might be TRBD1 (5 bases). CDR3 length: 15 residues. The V end was cut by 0 bases, the J end by 3 bases, with 8 bases between. Germline lookup yields CDR1 SNHLY and CDR2 FYNNEI. CDR3 DNA: TGTGCCAGCAGTGAAGCGGGGCCGGCTAATGAAAAACTGTTTTTT. As protein: CASSEAGPANEKLFF.

This chain links TRBV29-1 with TRBJ2-1; no clear D gene. This CDR3 has 14 amino acids. V was pared by 4 bases and J by 15 bases, with 25 bases between. Germline V CDR1 and CDR2: SQVTM, ANQGSEA. Here the CDR3 reads CSVVSRLTPEQPFF. CDR3 coding DNA: TGCAGCGTTGTAAGTCGGTTGACTCCAGAACAACCGTTCTTC.

V gene TRBV20-1 combines with J gene TRBJ2-1; D uncertain. The V gene's germline CDR1 is DFQATT and CDR2 SNEGSKA (reference sequence). Trimming shortened V by 5 bases and J by 8 bases, and 10 bases separated the two germline ends. The CDR3 has 11 residues. Here the CDR3 reads CSARRGDEQFF. DNA of the CDR3: TGCAGTGCTCGCCGAGGAGATGAGCAGTTCTTC.

The J gene is TRBJ2-7, the V gene TRBV7-2; 7 nucleotides match TRBD1. The germline V gene has CDR1 SGHTA and CDR2 FQGNSA. The V gene end was trimmed by 4 bases and the J gene end by 7 bases; junction bases not matched to a gene: 13. The CDR3 consists of 15 residues. CDR3 DNA: TGTGCCAGCAGCTCCCGTCGGACAGGTAGGATGGAGCAGTACTTC. It specifies CASSSRRTGRMEQYF.

The chain is built from TRBV25-1 and TRBJ2-1; no clear D gene. Germline values: CDR1 MGHDK, CDR2 SYGVNS. Trimming removed 3 bases from V and 4 bases from J, with 7 bases in between. This CDR3 is 13 amino acids long. This chain's CDR3 is CASSEKQYNEQFF. The DNA of the CDR3 is TGTGCCAGCAGTGAGAAACAGTACAATGAGCAGTTCTTC.